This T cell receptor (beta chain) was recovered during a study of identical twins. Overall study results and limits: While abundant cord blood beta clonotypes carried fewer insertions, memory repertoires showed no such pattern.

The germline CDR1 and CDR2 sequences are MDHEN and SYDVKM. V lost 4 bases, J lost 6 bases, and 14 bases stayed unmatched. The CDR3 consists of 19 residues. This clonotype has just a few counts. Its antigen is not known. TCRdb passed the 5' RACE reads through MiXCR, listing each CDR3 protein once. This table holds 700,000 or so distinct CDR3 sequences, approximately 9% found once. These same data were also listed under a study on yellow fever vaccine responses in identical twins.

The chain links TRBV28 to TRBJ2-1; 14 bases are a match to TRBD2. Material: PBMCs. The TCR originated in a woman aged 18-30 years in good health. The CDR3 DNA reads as TGTGCCAGCAGTTCACTCGACGGGACTAGCGGGAGAGGGGGCAATGAGCAGTTCTTC. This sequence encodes CASSSLDGTSGRGGNEQFF.